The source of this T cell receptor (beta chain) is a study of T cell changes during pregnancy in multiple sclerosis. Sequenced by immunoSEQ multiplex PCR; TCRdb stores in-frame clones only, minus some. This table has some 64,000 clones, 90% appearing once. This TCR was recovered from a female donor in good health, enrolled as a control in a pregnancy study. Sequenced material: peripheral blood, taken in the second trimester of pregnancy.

The CDR3 sequence: CASSLEPGDYGYTF. CDR3 coding DNA: TGTGCCAGCAGCTTGGAACCGGGAGACTATGGCTACACCTTC. This chain links TRBV5-8 with TRBJ1-2; D gene unclear. V was cut by 0 bases and J by 3 bases, with 9 bases left in between. Per germline, CDR1 SGHTS and CDR2 YDEGEE. CDR3 length equals 14 residues.